Described below is a single TCR beta chain sequence and its context. Which antigen it targets is not known. No quality values exist for individual bases; no much larger clone is one base distant. This sample was included in a study of cytomegalovirus exposure and HLA in healthy donors (TCRdb year 2017). With regard to the full study: According to an earlier analysis of 587 of the donors, 150 million to 200 million T cells yielded 120 million or so unique TCR beta sequences and 276 Gb of sequence data. Donor age, sex, ethnicity and CMV serostatus were collected together with the repertoire data. To decide whether each TCR beta V gene segment behaved as functional or pseudogenic, an earlier analysis of fewer than 750 of the donors relied on high-throughput TCR beta sequencing. Approximately 300 gigabases of sequencing data and 91 million or so unique TCR sequences made up an early release that covered several hundred HLA-typed donors. The study used immunosequencing to profile the T cell repertoires of 670 or so subjects and linked those repertoires to cytomegalovirus serostatus. The number of donors typed differed by locus, with about 629-640 for A, B, C, DRB1 and DQB1, 522 for DQA1, 606 for DPA1, and some 470 for DPB1. Every repertoire in the discovery cohort had been generated on one and the same sequencing platform. In addition to the first cohort of around 670 subjects, a separate validation cohort of 120 different subjects was used. To study patterns of TCR occurrence, a later analysis re-analyzed previously published TCR beta repertoires from 500 to 850 donors and added high-resolution HLA genotyping. HLA typing covered class I and class II loci at four-digit resolution. Of the 300 to 500 genotyped donors, 70% to 90% were placed in the genetic ancestry cluster associated with self-reported Caucasian donors. Several DR-DQ haplotypes were treated as single units for association and clustering because of strong linkage in the cohort. To predict cytomegalovirus infection status, the study combined high-throughput TCR immunosequencing, statistical association of individual TCRs with disease status, and machine learning. Genome-wide SNP genotypes for about 65% of the 666 donors were used in a later genetic analysis, which treated that subset as a discovery cohort. The study aimed to test whether signatures of past pathogen exposure could be identified by cataloging public T cell receptors. Among 300 to 500 genotyped donors of the cohort, an average of about 240,000 unique TCR beta nucleotide sequences was sequenced per donor, of which 15% to 20% were non-productive. Rather than using new phenotypic data, the later analysis identified candidate immune exposures from TCR beta sequences and from how often those sequences occurred across donors. What the study reported, not specific to this receptor: Three of the identified cytomegalovirus-associated TCR beta chains were confirmed in vitro to be specific for cytomegalovirus antigens. Strong co-occurrence of HLA alleles, especially DR and DQ, made assigning TCR associations to individual alleles difficult. The earlier analysis of approximately 560 of the donors excluded seventeen rarely observed V segments, including chromosome 9 orphons, because counts were too low. Cytomegalovirus status was reported to be diagnosed by the classifier with high specificity and sensitivity in both the original and validation cohorts. The 87-base-pair reads could not distinguish some IMGT-functional V segments, including TRBV6-2 and TRBV6-3, so those segments were excluded. An earlier analysis of approximately 590 of the donors showed that most TCR beta V segments appeared in productive rearrangements either about 87% or about 30% of the time, which broadly matched IMGT annotations. Across donors, most TCR sequences were observed very rarely, whereas some public TCRs were present in many individuals. HLA typing was unavailable for some donors at each locus, so association tests used only the typed subset. A further reported finding was that TCR beta sequences accurately predicted the HLA-A and HLA-B alleles for most subjects in the first cohort. Correlated functional status among segregating V segments might be attributable to linkage disequilibrium, but an unknown experimental factor could not be ruled out. According to a later analysis, parvovirus B19, influenza, CMV and Epstein-Barr virus appeared linked to several top co-occurrence clusters. The only immune exposure information available for the cohort was CMV serostatus. The sequencing pipeline was judged likely to have produced a cluster of highly shared sequence variants as a technical artifact. A later analysis found that TCR association rates varied across HLA loci, with DRB1 alleles showing the most associated TCRs and HLA-C alleles the fewest. The study gave a list of about 160 TCR beta chains associated with cytomegalovirus. In a later analysis, around 17,000 TCR beta sequences were associated with specific HLA alleles at a false discovery rate of 0.05. Most CMV-associated TCR beta chains appeared to be HLA-restricted in a later analysis, and the HLA associations seemed to be driven largely by CMV exposure. In this cohort, only TCR beta chains were sequenced, and detectable features were limited by the absence of alpha or paired-chain data. A later genetic analysis reported fewer N-insertions in productive TCRs among donors in an Asian-associated ancestry cluster than the roughly 620-donor mean. It was suggested by the authors that the approach could potentially be generalized to other disease states and immunological phenotypes. The presence/absence analyses assumed that sequencing depth was roughly uniform across donors, and that assumption may not be true. An association between a missense DCLRE1C variant and V-gene and J-gene trimming of TCR beta chains was found in a later genetic analysis and replicated in an independent cohort. In a later analysis, HLA-associated TCR beta chains were found to be more clonally expanded and to have lower generation probabilities than equally common non-associated chains.

Library preparation employed the immunoSEQ multiplex PCR assay. A mixture of 60 forward primers for TCR Vbeta segments and 13 reverse primers for TCR Jbeta segments was used in the multiplex PCR. Amplification of the CDR3 region of rearranged TCR beta genes was performed with a multiplex PCR assay on genomic DNA. The amplified TCR beta libraries were sequenced on the Illumina HiSeq System as 87-base-pair reads. On the study's bioinformatics: Across the 600 to 700 repertoires, a later analysis counted tens of millions of unique TCR beta chains, roughly 11 million of which were shared by at least two donors. Raw reads were error-corrected and collapsed into unique sequences by a nearest-neighbor algorithm in which closely related sequences were merged to remove PCR and sequencing errors. V, D and J gene segments were assigned by aligning CDR3 sequences to IMGT reference sequences. For a sequence to be retained, a match of at least six nucleotides to both a V gene segment and a J gene segment was required. Rearrangements were classified as productive when the CDR3 lacked stop codons and remained in frame with V and J, and all other rearrangements were classified as non-productive. Following IMGT convention, CDR3 was defined as the stretch from the second conserved V-encoded cysteine to the conserved J-encoded phenylalanine. The earlier analysis of some 550 of the donors excluded any sequence lacking an unambiguous match to a single V gene segment. In an earlier analysis of approximately 500 of the donors, a V segment was called functional when productive rearrangements were above 56.7%, and segregating when the standard deviation between donors exceeded 5%. A statistical classification framework was built to diagnose cytomegalovirus status from the catalog of TCR beta chain sequences. A later analysis assigned V and J genes by comparing TCR nucleotide sequences with IMGT/GENE-DB human TR gene sequences. Using the TCRdist pipeline, a later analysis assigned CDR3 sequences along with most-parsimonious VDJ recombination scenarios. A later analysis defined each TCR beta chain by its CDR3 amino acid sequence plus V-gene family, and excluded reads lacking a unique V-gene family. As a way to deal with suspected cross-contamination and a sequencing artifact, a later analysis dropped approximately 570 nucleotide sequences that were highly shared and had low generation probability. In a later analysis, a clonal expansion index was calculated for each public chain from normalized within-repertoire ranks of inferred template counts. Generation probabilities in a later analysis came from a VDJ recombination model fitted to out-of-frame rearrangements, and those results were checked against IGoR. In a later analysis, hypergeometric tests were used to score TCR-TCR, TCR-HLA and TCR-CMV co-occurrence, with a repertoire-size bias correction applied to TCR pairs. False discovery rates were estimated in a later analysis by permuting HLA or CMV assignments 20 times. In a later analysis, co-occurring TCRs were grouped using DBSCAN, and TCRdist sequence similarity was added for clustering within HLA-allele-positive subsets. Repertoires with fewer than 30,000 or more than 120,000 public chains were left out of co-occurrence clustering, as were a few repertoires with anomalous nucleotide sharing. Sourced from immuneACCESS, this table was stored by TCRdb with only in-frame sequences that have V and J called. A share of the clones is absent; for the studies checked, an unresolved V gene accounts for under half, and the remainder has no known explanation. V and J calls and clone size follow that table, whereas D and trimming were derived from the DNA. The sample table records 110,000 or so clones; 77% of these occur just once. Roughly 5.8% of the sample belongs to the ten largest clones.

The CDR3 measures 18 amino acids from cysteine to phenylalanine. Of the read, only the CDR3 DNA is kept; its 54 bases are in frame from base 1. V and J lose 1 base and 0 bases, and a span of 19 bases separates them. Reading the germline V gene gives CDR1 SGHDN and CDR2 FVKESK. In total, approximately 690 healthy bone marrow donors made up the cohort. Cohort members were all nominally healthy when sampled, although unrecorded immune exposures were likely present. The donor was CMV seropositive and belonged to the group of some 290 seropositive cohort members. Every donor gave a peripheral blood sample, and the peripheral blood mononuclear cells from that sample were used for TCR beta sequencing. Genomic DNA was extracted from the blood cell samples with the Qiagen DNeasy Blood Extraction Kit.

The chain was built from TRBV14 and TRBJ2-7; perhaps TRBD1 is the D gene, with 6 bases matching. Input material: PBMCs. The clonotype was recovered from a man aged 18 to 30 in good health and CMV-seropositive. The CDR3 protein: CASSQGGAGQTTSYEQYF. Here is the DNA: TGTGCCAGCAGCCAAGGAGGGGCCGGACAGACAACCTCCTACGAGCAGTACTTC.